The rows below give T cell receptor beta chains drawn from one sample of a study of T cell repertoires in cytomegalovirus infection. In TCRdb, the reads were re-called with MiXCR into one record per CDR3 protein. The sample contains approximately 1,000,000 distinct CDR3 sequences, roughly 31% of which appear only once. Their target antigens are unknown. This specimen was cultured CD8+ T cells from PBMCs, taken from culture after CMV antigen stimulation. The receptors derive from a human donor in good health (CMV status not recorded). Some clones in this sample may be carry-over from other donors' samples. Both conserved end residues are part of each CDR3. D genes are given only for firm matches. The size entry is marked missing in some rows and otherwise reads once, few, many or a size class.

few	TRBV7-9	TRBJ1-1	12	NA	CASSYNKYEAFF	TGTGCCAGCAGCTACAACAAGTACGAAGCTTTCTTT
NA	TRBV15	TRBJ1-5	17	NA	CATGADDASIRNQPQHF	TGTGCCACCGGCGCGGATGACGCCTCAATCAGGAATCAGCCCCAGCATTTT
NA	TRBV9	TRBJ1-1	13	NA	CASSVDRATEAFF	TGTGCCAGCAGCGTAGATAGGGCTACTGAAGCTTTCTTT
few	TRBV28	TRBJ1-2	14	NA	CASSTRGLLYGYTF	TGTGCCAGCAGTACCCGGGGTCTCCTTTATGGCTACACCTTC
NA	TRBV4-2	TRBJ2-1	16	TRBD1	CASSQEEDRSYNEQFF	TGTGCCAGCAGCCAAGAGGAGGACAGGTCCTACAATGAGCAGTTCTTC
NA	TRBV19	TRBJ2-7	14	TRBD2	CASSTTSGFSEQYF	TGTGCCAGTAGTACGACTAGCGGGTTTAGCGAGCAGTACTTC
NA	TRBV7-6	TRBJ1-2	17	NA	CASSLAGGVEGSYGYTF	TGTGCCAGCAGCTTAGCGGGGGGCGTCGAGGGAAGCTATGGCTACACCTTC
NA	TRBV2	TRBJ1-1	15	NA	CASSADPGAYTEAFF	TGTGCCAGCAGTGCGGACCCGGGGGCGTACACTGAAGCTTTCTTT
many	TRBV7-2	TRBJ2-5	14	NA	CASTLATRSETQYF	TGTGCCAGCACCCTCGCTACGAGGAGCGAGACCCAGTACTTC
NA	TRBV7-9	TRBJ2-7	15	NA	CASSPEKRGAYEQYF	TGTGCCAGCAGCCCGGAAAAACGGGGAGCCTACGAGCAGTACTTC
NA	TRBV14	TRBJ2-3	14	TRBD1	CASSQGGQTDTQYF	TGTGCCAGCAGCCAAGGGGGACAGACAGATACGCAGTATTTT
NA	TRBV4-1	TRBJ1-4	17	NA	CASSQEGTGGTYEKLFF	TGCGCCAGCAGCCAAGAAGGGACTGGCGGGACCTATGAAAAACTGTTTTTT
few	TRBV6-6	TRBJ2-1	13	TRBD2	CAINLAGGREQFF	TGTGCCATCAACCTAGCGGGGGGGCGCGAGCAGTTCTTC
NA	TRBV11-2	TRBJ1-4	13	NA	CASSGVGGEKLFF	TGTGCCAGCAGCGGGGTAGGGGGAGAAAAACTGTTTTTT
few	TRBV27	TRBJ2-2	17	TRBD1	CASSHLPGQSNTGELFF	TGTGCCAGCAGTCACCTGCCGGGACAGTCGAACACCGGGGAGCTGTTTTTT
NA	TRBV12-3/TRBV12-4	TRBJ1-5	14	NA	CASNRRGADQPQHF	TGTGCCAGCAATAGGAGGGGAGCGGATCAGCCCCAGCATTTT
few	TRBV27	TRBJ2-1	14	TRBD1	CASSTLDRVNEQFF	TGTGCCAGCAGCACACTTGACAGGGTCAATGAGCAGTTCTTC
many	TRBV12-5	TRBJ1-3	15	NA	CASGLGPGPGNTIYF	TGTGCTAGTGGTTTGGGTCCGGGTCCTGGAAACACCATATATTTT
NA	TRBV6-2/TRBV6-3	TRBJ2-1	18	TRBD2	CASSAPGLAGLSYNEQFF	TGTGCCAGCAGTGCCCCGGGACTAGCGGGCCTCTCCTACAATGAGCAGTTCTTC
NA	TRBV27	TRBJ1-5	14	NA	CASRPGVPNQPQHF	TGTGCCAGCAGACCCGGTGTTCCCAATCAGCCCCAGCATTTT
NA	TRBV3-1	TRBJ1-1	17	TRBD1	CASSQVVRQGGNTEAFF	TGTGCCAGCAGCCAAGTAGTGAGACAGGGTGGGAACACTGAAGCTTTCTTT
many	TRBV7-8	TRBJ1-4	13	NA	CASTGATNEKLFF	TGTGCCAGCACAGGAGCAACTAATGAAAAACTGTTTTTT
few	TRBV7-6	TRBJ1-2	13	NA	CASRSREGGGYTF	TGTGCCAGCAGATCCAGGGAAGGTGGAGGCTACACCTTC
once	TRBV27	TRBJ1-2	13	NA	CASQPRTNYGYTF	TGTGCCAGCCAGCCACGGACTAACTATGGCTACACCTTC
many	TRBV7-8	TRBJ2-3	16	TRBD2	CASNSISGGPRDTQYF	TGTGCCAGCAATTCAATTAGCGGGGGGCCTCGGGATACGCAGTATTTT